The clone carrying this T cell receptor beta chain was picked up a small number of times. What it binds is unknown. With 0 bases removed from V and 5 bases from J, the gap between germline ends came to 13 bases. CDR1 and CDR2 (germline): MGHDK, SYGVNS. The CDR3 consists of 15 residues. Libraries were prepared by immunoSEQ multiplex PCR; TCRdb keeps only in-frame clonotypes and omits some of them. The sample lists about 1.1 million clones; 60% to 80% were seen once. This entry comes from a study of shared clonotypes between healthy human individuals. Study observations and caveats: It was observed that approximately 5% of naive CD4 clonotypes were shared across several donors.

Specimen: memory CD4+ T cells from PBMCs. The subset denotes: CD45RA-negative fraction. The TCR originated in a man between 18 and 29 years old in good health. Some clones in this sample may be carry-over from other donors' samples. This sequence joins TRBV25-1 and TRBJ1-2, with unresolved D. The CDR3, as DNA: TGTGCCAGCAGTGAATACCGCCAGGATGGTTATGGCTACACCTTC. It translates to CASSEYRQDGYGYTF.